One sample yielded the 15 T cell receptor beta chains listed below, sequenced in a study of blood T cells in healthy people across ages. For the second PCR, which ran for roughly 6 to 11 cycles, a sample-barcoded 5' primer and a J-beta primer mix were used. TCRdb reprocessed the 5' RACE reads with MiXCR, giving one entry per CDR3 protein. The sample has some 710,000 distinct CDR3 sequences; 35% to 50% are singletons. The sample was blood. These receptors all come from an elderly man in good health.

CDR3 residues: CASSWPGAKETQYF. CDR3 in DNA: TGTGCCAGCAGCTGGCCAGGCGCAAAAGAGACCCAGTACTTC. This rearrangement joins TRBV7-9 to TRBJ2-5; D gene uncertain. Germline V CDR1 and CDR2: SEHNR, FQNEAQ (reference sequence). Between the trimmed V and J ends, which lost 4 bases and 3 bases, there was a span of 12 bases. The CDR3 is made up of 14 amino acids.

V and J are TRBV7-9 and TRBJ2-3; D may be TRBD1 (5 bases). Trimming took 2 bases from V and 6 from J, leaving 12 bases between them. This CDR3 is built from 14 residues. Per the germline V gene, CDR1 is SEHNR and CDR2 is FQNEAQ (reference sequence). The CDR3 is CASSLWGSTDTQYF. CDR3 bases: TGTGCCAGCAGCTTATGGGGCTCGACGGATACGCAGTATTTT.

The genes are TRBV7-3 and TRBJ2-1; no reliable D call. From germline, CDR1 is SGHTA and CDR2 FQGTGA. CDR3 size: 12 residues. V lost 0 bases to trimming and J lost 10 bases, with 7 bases between them. This CDR3 reads CASSLTGSEQFF. CDR3 nucleotides: TGTGCCAGCAGCTTAACCGGGTCGGAGCAGTTCTTC.

The genes are TRBV5-1 and TRBJ2-7; 7 bases line up with TRBD2. The CDR3 consists of 17 residues. V shed 3 bases and J 2 bases; nucleotides not matched to a gene: 14. The germline CDR1 and CDR2 sequences are SGHRS and YFSETQ. CDR3 loop: CASSSLGGRSGPYEQYF. CDR3 sequence (DNA): TGCGCCAGCAGCTCCCTAGGCGGGAGATCGGGGCCCTACGAGCAGTACTTC.

The chain couples TRBV10-3 to TRBJ2-1; D remains unclear. Deletions cut 2 bases from V and 0 bases from J, with 8 bases between. CDR1 ENHRY and CDR2 SYGVKD come from the germline V gene. The CDR3 is 15 residues long. CDR3 region: CAISEGESSYNEQFF. As DNA, the CDR3 is TGTGCCATCAGTGAGGGTGAGAGCTCCTACAATGAGCAGTTCTTC.

In this sample, this clonotype turned up a few times. This chain uses TRBV5-6 with TRBJ2-7; D unresolved. The CDR3 contains 14 residues. Per germline, CDR1 SGHDT and CDR2 YYEEEE. The V and J ends lost 1 base and 3 bases respectively, with 11 bases between them. DNA for the CDR3: TGTGCCAGCAGCTTGTTTGGGGATGACTACGAGCAGTACTTC. It translates to CASSLFGDDYEQYF.

The chain couples TRBV27 to TRBJ2-1; D is possibly TRBD1 (5 bases). Per the germline V gene, CDR1 is MNHEY and CDR2 is SMNVEV (reference sequence). The CDR3 covers 13 residues. Deletions cut 8 bases from V and 6 bases from J, with 14 bases between. The CDR3 region is CASCAGNSNEQFF. CDR3 DNA: TGTGCCAGCTGTGCAGGGAATAGCAATGAGCAGTTCTTC.

This clonotype has ten or more counts. The chain uses TRBV18 and TRBJ2-1; TRBD2 matches at 14 bases. CDR3 length: 15 amino acids. With V trimmed by 3 bases and J by 8 bases, 3 bases remained unmatched. Germline CDR1 KGHSH, CDR2 LQKENI. The CDR3 DNA follows: TGTGCCAGCTCACCGGGACTAGCGGGAGTCGATGAGCAGTTCTTC. Protein product: CASSPGLAGVDEQFF.

The chain combines TRBV14 with TRBJ2-7; 8 bases match TRBD1. Germline-derived CDR1 and CDR2 are SGHDN and FVKESK. The CDR3 is made up of 14 amino acids. V lost 3 bases, J lost 5 bases, and 6 bases stayed unmatched. The CDR3: CASSQSSGGNEQYF. In DNA, the CDR3 is TGTGCCAGCAGCCAGTCTTCAGGGGGCAACGAGCAGTACTTC.

This chain links TRBV20-1 with TRBJ1-2; D unresolved. V was cut by 3 bases and J by 2 bases, with 10 bases left in between. The CDR3 has 13 amino acids. Germline V gives CDR1 DFQATT, CDR2 SNEGSKA (reference sequence). The CDR3 reads CSARELRNYGYTF. In DNA, the CDR3 is TGCAGTGCTAGGGAGTTGAGAAACTATGGCTACACCTTC.

Many counts were recorded for this clonotype. The chain joins TRBV12-3 or TRBV12-4 to TRBJ1-2; TRBD1 is a possible D gene (6 bases). The V and J ends lost 8 bases and 9 bases respectively, with 13 bases between them. This CDR3 region has 11 residues. This CDR3 reads CASAWGASYTF. Written as DNA, the CDR3 is TGTGCCAGCGCCTGGGGGGCCAGCTACACCTTC.

The chain joins TRBV20-1 to TRBJ2-7; D is uncertain. The CDR3 consists of 13 residues. The V and J ends lost 0 bases and 6 bases respectively, with 12 bases between them. Germline CDR1 reads DFQATT; CDR2 reads SNEGSKA (reference sequence). The CDR3 coding sequence is TGCAGTGCTAGAGATCCCGAGGACCCCGAGCAGTACTTC. It translates to CSARDPEDPEQYF.

This clonotype was recorded a few times. V gene TRBV11-3 combines with J gene TRBJ2-6; TRBD1 aligns across 8 bases. J lost 4 bases, V lost 5 bases, and 4 bases had no gene match. Germline V gene sequence: CDR1 SGHNT, CDR2 YENEEA. The length of the CDR3 is 15 residues. The CDR3 nucleotides read TGTGCCAGCAGCGCCAGGGGGCAAGGGGCCAACGTCCTGACTTTC. Translation gives CASSARGQGANVLTF.

This chain joins TRBV12-3 or TRBV12-4 and TRBJ2-3; D unresolved. The V and J ends lost 5 bases and 5 bases respectively, with 8 bases between them. The length of the CDR3 is 12 residues. The CDR3 protein is CASSPYRDTQYF. CDR3 nucleotide sequence: TGTGCCAGCAGTCCCTACCGAGATACGCAGTATTTT.

This clonotype was recorded many times. The J gene is TRBJ2-5, the V gene TRBV20-1; TRBD2 matches at 8 bases. This CDR3 has 13 amino acids. V lost 1 base and J lost 11; bases outside the gene matches: 9. The germline V gene has CDR1 DFQATT and CDR2 SNEGSKA (reference sequence). The CDR3 nucleotides read TGCAGTGCTAGAGTGGCGGGAGGCTATGAGCAGTACTTC. It encodes CSARVAGGYEQYF.